The 10 T cell receptor beta chains given below trace back to one sample, sequenced in a study of long-term antiretroviral therapy in people with HIV. Survey level was the resolution at which the v3.0 immunoSEQ assay ran. Sequencing used immunoSEQ multiplex PCR; TCRdb keeps in-frame clones, though not all of them. The repertoire has about 27,000 clones, 60% to 85% of them found once; the top ten carry 11%. The sample here was unsorted PBMCs, taken 2.1 years after starting antiretroviral therapy. The receptors were sampled from a man under 40 with HIV.

V usage is TRBV7-9 and J usage is TRBJ1-2; perhaps TRBD1 as D (5 bases). In germline, CDR1 is SEHNR, CDR2 FQNEAQ (reference sequence). The V gene lost 4 bases and the J gene lost 3 bases, with 12 bases spanning the gap. The CDR3 spans 14 residues. This chain's CDR3 is CASSSTGTHYGYTF. DNA of the CDR3: TGTGCCAGCAGCTCAACGGGGACCCACTATGGCTACACCTTC.

The J gene is TRBJ2-1, the V gene TRBV4-1; D is ambiguous. V lost 0 bases and J lost 6, with 12 bases in between. This CDR3 spans 15 amino acids. Germline assignment: CDR1 MGHRA and CDR2 YSYEKL. The DNA for the CDR3 is TGCGCCAGCAGCCAAGAAAACAGCAGGTCCAATGAGCAGTTCTTC. Residues: CASSQENSRSNEQFF.

The chain links TRBV7-6 to TRBJ1-6, with D possibly TRBD1 on 5 matching bases. Germline loops: CDR1 SGHVS, CDR2 FNYEAQ. The V end was cut by 5 bases, the J end by 11 bases, with 13 bases between. The CDR3 contains 13 residues. CDR3 protein: CASSTRGGAPLHF. The DNA of the CDR3 is TGTGCCAGCAGCACGCGGGGGGGGGCACCCCTCCACTTT. Full variable domain (rest looked up from reference TRBV7-6 and TRBJ1-6): GAGVSQSPRYKVTKRGQDVALRCDPISGHVSLYWYRQALGQGPEFLTYFNYEAQQDKSGLPNDRFSAERPEGSISTLTIQRTEQRDSAMYRCASSTRGGAPLHFGNGTRLTVT.

V is TRBV29-1 and J is TRBJ1-3; D is uncertain. The CDR3 is made up of 12 amino acids. V was clipped by 4 bases and J by 0 bases, with 4 bases between them. Germline V gives CDR1 SQVTM, CDR2 ANQGSEA. The CDR3 here is CSVVYSGNTIYF. CDR3 bases: TGCAGCGTTGTCTACTCTGGAAACACCATATATTTT.

V gene TRBV9 combines with J gene TRBJ2-1; 9 bases line up with TRBD2. Germline CDR1 SGDLS, CDR2 YYNGEE. CDR3 length: 15 amino acids. Trimming cost V 4 bases and J 5 bases; bases outside gene matches: 7. DNA of the CDR3: TGTGCCAGCAGCCCACGGACTAGCGTGGACAATGAGCAGTTCTTC. Translating it yields CASSPRTSVDNEQFF.

A single count supports this clone. The chain uses TRBV10-2 and TRBJ2-7, with 7 positions matching TRBD2. Germline V gives CDR1 WSHSY, CDR2 SAAADI. The CDR3 sequence is 14 residues long. With V trimmed by 11 bases and J by 2 bases, 12 bases remained unmatched. CDR3 region: CASQPGGMPYEQYF. CDR3 sequence (DNA): TGCGCCTCTCAACCGGGGGGAATGCCCTACGAGCAGTACTTC.

This chain joins TRBV14 and TRBJ1-4; a possible D gene is TRBD1 (5 bases). The CDR3 has 15 amino acids. From germline, CDR1 is SGHDN and CDR2 FVKESK. V lost 0 bases to trimming and J lost 6 bases, with 11 bases between them. CDR3 in amino acids: CASSQDGSRDEKLFF. The CDR3 DNA follows: TGTGCCAGCAGCCAAGATGGGTCCAGGGATGAAAAACTGTTTTTT.

The rearrangement uses TRBV6-5 and TRBJ1-6; 7 bases map to TRBD1. The CDR3 runs 13 residues. Germline lookup yields CDR1 MNHEY and CDR2 SVGAGI. V lost 5 bases, J lost 10 bases, and 5 bases stayed unmatched. The CDR3 coding sequence is TGTGCCAGCAGTAGAATGGGACAGTCACCCCTCCACTTT. It yields the protein CASSRMGQSPLHF.

The chain recombines TRBV28 with TRBJ1-1; TRBD1 might be the D (6 bases). This CDR3 contains 14 residues. Trimming cost V 2 bases and J 1 base, with 8 bases left between them. Looked up from germline, CDR1 is MDHEN and CDR2 is SYDVKM. The CDR3 DNA sequence: TGTGCCAGCAGTTTACAGGGGTCGAACACTGAAGCTTTCTTT. Encoded protein: CASSLQGSNTEAFF.

V and J are TRBV9 and TRBJ2-5, with D possibly TRBD1 on 5 matching bases. The length of the CDR3 is 15 residues. Germline V gene lookup returns CDR1 SGDLS and CDR2 YYNGEE. Trimming shortened V by 0 bases and J by 5 bases, and 14 bases separated the two germline ends. CDR3 residues: CASSVGPNHRETQYF. DNA of the CDR3: TGTGCCAGCAGCGTAGGTCCGAACCACAGGGAGACCCAGTACTTC. The variable domain in full, with the rest retrieved from reference TRBV9 and TRBJ2-5, is DSGVTQTPKHLITATGQRVTLRCSPRSGDLSVYWYQQSLDQGLQFLIQYYNGEERAKGNILERFSAQQFPDLHSELNLSSLELGDSALYFCASSVGPNHRETQYFGPGTRLLVL.